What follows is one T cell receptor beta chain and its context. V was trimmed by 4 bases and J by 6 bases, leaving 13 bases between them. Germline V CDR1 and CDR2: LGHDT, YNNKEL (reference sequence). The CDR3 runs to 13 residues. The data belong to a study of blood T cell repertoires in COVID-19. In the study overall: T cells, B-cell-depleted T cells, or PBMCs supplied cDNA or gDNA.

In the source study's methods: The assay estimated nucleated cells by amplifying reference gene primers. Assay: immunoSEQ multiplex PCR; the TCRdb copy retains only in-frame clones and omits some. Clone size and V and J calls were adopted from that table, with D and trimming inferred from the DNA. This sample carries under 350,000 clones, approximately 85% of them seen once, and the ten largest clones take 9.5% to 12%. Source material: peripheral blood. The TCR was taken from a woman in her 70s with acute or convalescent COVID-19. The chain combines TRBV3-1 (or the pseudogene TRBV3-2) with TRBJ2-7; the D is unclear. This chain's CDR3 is CASSRTGYGEQYF. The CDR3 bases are TGTGCCAGCAGCCGAACCGGTTATGGCGAGCAGTACTTC.